The source of this TCR beta chain is a study of CD8 T cells in Susac syndrome. The RNA input was roughly 0.45 to 1 ug, and it was reverse transcribed with random hexamers. One entry per CDR3 protein, called by TCRdb with MiXCR from the immunoSEQ multiplex PCR reads. This sample has 150,000 or so distinct CDR3 sequences; around 96% occur once, and the top ten carry about 0.21%. V lost 5 bases and J 3 bases, leaving 13 bases between the germline ends. The V gene's germline CDR1 is MNHEY and CDR2 SMNVEV (reference sequence). This CDR3 is built from 14 residues. The CD8+ and CD4+ T cells were isolated magnetically using a negative isolation approach, whereas the TEMRA cells were enriched by FACS.

The source material was CD8+ T cells from PBMCs. The sequence came from a human donor with multiple sclerosis. This chain connects TRBV27 to TRBJ1-1; tentatively, D is TRBD1 (6 bases). CDR3 in amino acids: CASSGTRGYTEAFF. The CDR3 region has the DNA TGTGCCAGCAGTGGAACCAGGGGATACACTGAAGCTTTCTTT.